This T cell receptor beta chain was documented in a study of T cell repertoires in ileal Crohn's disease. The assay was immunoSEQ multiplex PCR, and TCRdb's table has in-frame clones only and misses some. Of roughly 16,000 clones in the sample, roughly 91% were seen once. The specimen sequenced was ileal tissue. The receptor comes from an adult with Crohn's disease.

The CDR3 nucleotides are TGTGCCAGCAGCTTAAAGGGGGAGAACACCGGGGAGCTGTTTTTT. It specifies CASSLKGENTGELFF. The rearrangement links TRBV7-3 to TRBJ2-2; perhaps TRBD1 as D (6 bases). CDR3 length equals 15 residues. The germline V and J ends were trimmed by 1 base and 1 base, with 7 bases remaining between them. The germline V gene encodes CDR1 SGHTA and CDR2 FQGTGA.